The 32 T cell receptor beta chains reported below all come from one sample, sequenced in a study of brain T cells in children with intractable seizures. TCRdb's table, derived via immunoSEQ multiplex PCR, lists solely in-frame clones and lacks some. The sample contains around 340,000 clones, 93% of which appear only once. The time point here: blood from clinic visit 5 months post-surgery; TSC patient then seizure free. Sequences were derived from peripheral blood, sampled roughly 5 months after surgery. The receptors were sampled from a boy younger than two with tuberous sclerosis and intractable seizures.

The sample holds one count of this clone. The chain combines TRBV5-8 with TRBJ1-2, with D possibly being TRBD1 (5 bases). V dropped 4 bases and J dropped 12 bases, with 16 bases sitting between them. Germline CDR1 SGHTS, CDR2 YDEGEE. CDR3 length: 12 amino acids. CDR3 sequence (DNA): TGTGCCAGCAGCATGCCGGGACGGACGAACACCTTC. Translating it yields CASSMPGRTNTF.

The V call is TRBV18, the J call TRBJ1-1; D remains ambiguous. The CDR3 runs 13 residues. V gave up 2 bases and J gave up 3 bases, with 7 bases separating them. In germline, CDR1 is KGHSH, CDR2 LQKENI. CDR3 amino acids: CASSPTRDTEAFF. The CDR3 DNA is TGTGCCAGCTCACCAACCCGGGACACTGAAGCTTTCTTT.

The gene calls are TRBV27 and TRBJ2-7, with D tentatively TRBD2 (7 bases). V was pared by 6 bases and J by 5 bases, with 20 bases between. Germline CDR1 MNHEY, CDR2 SMNVEV (reference sequence). This CDR3 contains 15 residues. The CDR3: CASSPRGARGDEQYF. The CDR3 nucleotides read TGTGCCAGCAGCCCCCGGGGGGCCCGAGGGGACGAGCAGTACTTC.

J is TRBJ1-1 and V is TRBV7-8; perhaps TRBD1 as D (5 bases). V lost 5 bases and J lost 5, with 15 bases in between. There are 14 residues in the CDR3. Germline CDR1 is SGHVS and CDR2 is FQNEAQ. This CDR3 is CASSRTGGRTEAFF. The CDR3 DNA reads as TGTGCCAGCAGCCGGACGGGGGGGAGGACTGAAGCTTTCTTT.

The CDR3 DNA sequence: TGTGCCACCAGTGATCCCAAGCGATCCTACAATGAGCAGTTCTTC. Amino acid sequence: CATSDPKRSYNEQFF. The chain employs TRBV24-1 and TRBJ2-1; D remains ambiguous. Trimming took 3 bases from V and 1 from J, leaving 9 bases between them. Looked up from germline, CDR1 is KGHDR and CDR2 is SFDVKD. The CDR3 sequence is 15 residues long.

This clone has just one count. The chain recombines TRBV12-3 or TRBV12-4 with TRBJ1-1; D unresolved. V gave up 5 bases and J gave up 5 bases, with 9 bases separating them. The CDR3 extends over 12 amino acids. This CDR3 is CASSVSDTEAFF. The CDR3, as DNA: TGTGCCAGCAGTGTCTCCGATACTGAAGCTTTCTTT.

This rearrangement joins TRBV11-3 to TRBJ2-2; 7 bases align to TRBD2. CDR3 size: 13 residues. The V segment lost 3 bases and the J segment 6 bases; nucleotides outside the gene matches: 1. Germline-derived CDR1 and CDR2 are SGHNT and YENEEA. For the CDR3, the DNA is TGTGCCAGCAGCTTCGCGGGGGCCGGGGAGCTGTTTTTT. It encodes CASSFAGAGELFF. Supplemented by reference TRBV11-3 and TRBJ2-2, the full variable domain reads EAGVVQSPRYKIIEKKQPVAFWCNPISGHNTLYWYLQNLGQGPELLIRYENEEAVDDSQLPKDRFSAERLKGVDSTLKIQPAELGDSAVYLCASSFAGAGELFFGEGSRLTVL.

The gene calls are TRBV28 and TRBJ1-2; TRBD1 aligns across 7 bases. Germline V lookup: CDR1 MDHEN, CDR2 SYDVKM. Losses at the gene ends were 3 bases for V and 4 bases for J; bases not matched to a gene: 2. The CDR3 extends over 13 amino acids. CDR3 amino acids: CASSFRQGYGYTF. CDR3 bases: TGTGCCAGCAGTTTTCGACAGGGCTATGGCTACACCTTC.

The CDR3 spells CASRSVFRISSYGYTF. CDR3 sequence (DNA): TGTGCCAGTAGGTCTGTTTTCAGGATTTCGTCCTATGGCTACACCTTC. The chain recombines TRBV19 with TRBJ1-2; D unresolved. V lost 6 bases and J 4 bases, leaving 21 bases between the germline ends. The CDR3 is 16 residues long. Per the germline V gene, CDR1 is LNHDA and CDR2 is SQIVND (reference sequence).

This sequence joins TRBV6-5 and TRBJ2-7, with D uncertain. CDR1 and CDR2 (germline): MNHEY, SVGAGI. With 0 bases removed from V and 3 bases from J, the gap between germline ends came to 9 bases. The CDR3 covers 14 residues. The CDR3 sequence is CASSYSGIHYEQYF. CDR3 nucleotides: TGTGCCAGCAGTTACTCAGGGATACACTACGAGCAGTACTTC.

This clone appeared a single time. J is TRBJ1-4 and V is TRBV7-9; D unresolved. Trimming took off 0 bases at V and 8 bases at J, with 10 bases between the two ends. Looked up from germline, CDR1 is SEHNR and CDR2 is FQNEAQ (reference sequence). The CDR3 sequence is 14 residues long. The CDR3 nucleotides are TGTGCCAGCAGCTTAGCGGTGGGCGGAGAAAAACTGTTTTTT. Protein sequence: CASSLAVGGEKLFF.

The V and J genes are TRBV5-1 and TRBJ2-1; 10 positions agree with TRBD1. The V and J ends lost 2 bases and 6 bases, in that order; junction bases with no gene match: 2. Germline-derived CDR1 and CDR2 are SGHRS and YFSETQ. The CDR3 consists of 14 residues. The CDR3 protein is CASSFRTGGNEQFF. The CDR3 coding sequence is TGCGCCAGCAGCTTCAGGACAGGGGGCAATGAGCAGTTCTTC.

The V call is TRBV28, the J call TRBJ1-2, with D maybe TRBD1 (6 bases). There are 13 residues in the CDR3. Trimming shortened V by 2 bases and J by 8 bases, and 12 bases separated the two germline ends. The V gene's germline CDR1 is MDHEN and CDR2 SYDVKM. The CDR3: CASSLTRGRGYTF. The CDR3 DNA reads as TGTGCCAGCAGTTTAACCAGGGGCAGAGGCTACACCTTC.

This clone was counted once. The chain joins TRBV2 to TRBJ1-2; tentative D call: TRBD1 (6 bases). Trimming took off 4 bases at V and 7 bases at J, with 13 bases between the two ends. The CDR3 contains 13 residues. CDR1 SNHLY and CDR2 FYNNEI come from the germline V gene. CDR3: CASSVKGDIGYTF. DNA for the CDR3: TGTGCCAGCAGTGTAAAGGGGGACATTGGCTACACCTTC.

The chain combines TRBV15 with TRBJ1-3; tentative D call: TRBD1 (6 bases). The germline CDR1 and CDR2 sequences are LNHNV and YYDKDF (reference sequence). Trimming removed 4 bases from V and 0 bases from J, with 10 bases in between. CDR3 length: 15 amino acids. The CDR3 bases are TGTGCCACCAGCAATAGACAGGCCTCTGGAAACACCATATATTTT. Protein sequence: CATSNRQASGNTIYF.

The chain couples TRBV14 to TRBJ1-1, with D unclear. Trimming took 3 bases from V and 1 from J, leaving 9 bases between them. In germline, CDR1 is SGHDN, CDR2 FVKESK. The CDR3 length is 14 residues. The CDR3 coding sequence is TGTGCCAGCAGCCACCAAGCGGAGAACACTGAAGCTTTCTTT. It specifies CASSHQAENTEAFF.

The V and J genes are TRBV4-1 and TRBJ1-2; D might be TRBD1 (6 bases). Germline CDR1 reads MGHRA; CDR2 reads YSYEKL. CDR3 length: 15 amino acids. The V and J ends lost 0 bases and 1 base respectively, with 9 bases between them. The CDR3 reads CASSQDTGNNYGYTF. CDR3 DNA sequence: TGCGCCAGCAGCCAAGATACAGGGAATAACTATGGCTACACCTTC.

The chain uses TRBV24-1 and TRBJ2-3; 8 bases fit TRBD2. This CDR3 contains 14 residues. The germline CDR1 and CDR2 sequences are KGHDR and SFDVKD. The V gene end was trimmed by 5 bases and the J gene end by 4 bases; junction bases not matched to a gene: 4. The CDR3 spells CATSGTGGSDTQYF. In DNA form, the CDR3 reads TGTGCCACCAGTGGAACGGGAGGGTCAGATACGCAGTATTTT.

This clone appeared a single time. V gene TRBV6-5 combines with J gene TRBJ2-7, with a possible D match to TRBD1 (6 bases). V shed 3 bases and J shed 5 bases, with 11 bases lying between them. This CDR3 comprises 13 residues. Germline CDR1 MNHEY, CDR2 SVGAGI. CDR3 region: CASSYTGLHEQYF. As DNA, the CDR3 is TGTGCCAGCAGTTATACAGGGTTACACGAGCAGTACTTC.

Regarding this clone: Other DNA sequences within the sample encode an identical CDR3. This chain links TRBV27 with TRBJ2-1; D is ambiguous. The V gene lost 4 bases and the J gene lost 7 bases, with 11 bases spanning the gap. The CDR3 is 13 residues long. Per germline, CDR1 MNHEY and CDR2 SMNVEV (reference sequence). The CDR3 DNA reads TGTGCCAGCAGTTACCTCGGTCAAAATGAGCAGTTCTTC. Protein product: CASSYLGQNEQFF.

This clone was seen once. The rearrangement joins TRBV5-1 to TRBJ2-1, with 14 bases lining up with TRBD2. Germline V gene lookup returns CDR1 SGHRS and CDR2 YFSETQ. The junction had 6 bases not matched to a gene; V was cut back by 0 bases and J by 10 bases. The CDR3 loop spans 16 amino acids. Here the CDR3 DNA reads TGCGCCAGCAGCTTGGAGGGACTAGCGGGAGCGCGGGAGCAGTTCTTC. Its protein product is CASSLEGLAGAREQFF.

The gene calls are TRBV30 and TRBJ2-2; no clear D gene. This CDR3 comprises 12 residues. Per germline, CDR1 GTSNPN and CDR2 SVGIG (reference sequence). V was clipped by 1 base and J by 3 bases, with 3 bases between them. CDR3 protein: CAWSEDTGELFF. CDR3 sequence (DNA): TGTGCCTGGAGTGAGGACACCGGGGAGCTGTTTTTT.

This chain uses TRBV25-1 with TRBJ2-7; TRBD1 matches at 10 bases. V lost 7 bases, J lost 5 bases, and 11 bases stayed unmatched. This CDR3 spans 15 amino acids. The germline V gene encodes CDR1 MGHDK and CDR2 SYGVNS. The CDR3 loop is CASTRLGQGSHEQYF. The DNA for the CDR3 is TGTGCCAGCACTAGGTTGGGACAGGGGTCCCACGAGCAGTACTTC.

This chain joins TRBV7-2 and TRBJ2-5; D call uncertain. V was trimmed by 1 base and J by 6 bases, leaving 0 bases between them. This CDR3 is built from 10 residues. CDR1 SGHTA and CDR2 FQGNSA come from the germline V gene. CDR3 protein: CASSLETQYF. The CDR3 DNA sequence: TGTGCCAGCAGCTTAGAGACCCAGTACTTC.

This chain connects TRBV30 to TRBJ2-1; 7 bases are shared with TRBD2. The CDR3 is 14 amino acids. Germline CDR1 is GTSNPN and CDR2 is SVGIG (reference sequence). V lost 2 bases and J lost 5; bases outside the gene matches: 6. The CDR3 region is CAWSIGTIHNEQFF. The CDR3 nucleotides are TGTGCCTGGAGTATCGGGACTATTCACAATGAGCAGTTCTTC.

This chain joins TRBV11-3 and TRBJ1-4; unclear D gene. This CDR3 has 16 amino acids. The germline gives CDR1 SGHNT, CDR2 YENEEA. V lost 4 bases and J lost 5, with 17 bases in between. The CDR3 is CASSSEYGAPNEKLFF. The CDR3 DNA follows: TGTGCCAGCAGCTCCGAATACGGAGCCCCCAATGAAAAACTGTTTTTT.

This clone was detected once. This chain links TRBV30 with TRBJ2-5, with D possibly TRBD2 on 6 matching bases. CDR3 length: 13 amino acids. CDR1 is GTSNPN, CDR2 SVGIG, per germline (reference sequence). V was shortened by 0 bases and J by 4 bases, with 9 bases between the two germline ends. The CDR3 DNA sequence: TGTGCCTGGAGTGTACTAGCTCGAGAGACCCAGTACTTC. Its translation: CAWSVLARETQYF.

V usage is TRBV7-9 and J usage is TRBJ1-5; no definite D call. The CDR3 runs 13 residues. The germline CDR1 and CDR2 sequences are SEHNR and FQNEAQ (reference sequence). Trimming left V 1 base short and J 2 bases short, with 3 bases between. The CDR3 coding sequence is TGTGCCAGCAGCTTAGATGGCAATCAGCCCCAGCATTTT. Protein sequence: CASSLDGNQPQHF.

This rearrangement joins TRBV7-9 to TRBJ2-1, with 7 positions matching TRBD1. CDR1 and CDR2 from the germline V gene are SEHNR and FQNEAQ (reference sequence). The CDR3 has 14 amino acids. V dropped 4 bases and J dropped 3; count of bases not matched to a gene: 3. CDR3 sequence: CASSSRQGYNEQFF. In nucleotides, the CDR3 is TGTGCCAGCAGCTCTCGACAGGGCTACAATGAGCAGTTCTTC.

On this clone: Other DNA sequences in this specimen translate into the identical CDR3. V is TRBV11-3 and J is TRBJ1-1; D gene ambiguous. The CDR3 is made up of 14 amino acids. The V gene's germline CDR1 is SGHNT and CDR2 YENEEA. V lost 5 bases, J lost 3 bases, and 13 bases lay in between. Here the CDR3 reads CASSPYVADTEAFF. CDR3 bases: TGTGCCAGCAGCCCCTACGTCGCGGACACTGAAGCTTTCTTT.

CDR3 in DNA: TGTGCCAGCAGCGCCGGGGGTGGGACCACCGGGGAGCTGTTTTTT. This codes for CASSAGGGTTGELFF. The genes are TRBV11-2 and TRBJ2-2; a possible D gene is TRBD2 (6 bases). The CDR3 loop spans 15 amino acids. V dropped 5 bases and J dropped 4 bases, with 14 bases sitting between them. Germline V gene sequence: CDR1 SGHAT, CDR2 FQNNGV. Full variable domain (outside the CDR3, taken from reference TRBV11-2 and TRBJ2-2): EAGVAQSPRYKIIEKRQSVAFWCNPISGHATLYWYQQILGQGPKLLIQFQNNGVVDDSQLPKDRFSAERLKGVDSTLKIQPAKLEDSAVYLCASSAGGGTTGELFFGEGSRLTVL.

CDR3 protein: CASSFTGPRDQAFF. The CDR3 coding sequence is TGTGCCAGCAGCTTCACAGGACCGAGAGACCAAGCTTTCTTT. J is TRBJ1-1 and V is TRBV6-5, with D perhaps matching TRBD1 (5 bases). Germline CDR1 is MNHEY and CDR2 is SVGAGI. Trimming pared 6 bases from V and 9 bases from J, leaving 20 bases between. The length of the CDR3 is 14 residues.